This passage covers 10 T cell receptor beta chains from one sample sequenced in a study of cytomegalovirus exposure and HLA in healthy donors. Libraries were prepared by immunoSEQ multiplex PCR; TCRdb keeps only in-frame clonotypes and omits some of them. The sample contains some 150,000 clones, around 90% of which appear only once. The sequenced sample consisted of PBMCs. Every receptor here comes from a young woman in good health and CMV-seropositive.

The V and J genes are TRBV25-1 and TRBJ1-1; weak D call: TRBD1 (5 bases). Per the germline V gene, CDR1 is MGHDK and CDR2 is SYGVNS. With 7 bases removed from V and 4 bases from J, the gap between germline ends came to 16 bases. CDR3 size: 14 residues. The CDR3 sequence is CASTRGVGGTEAFF. CDR3 coding DNA: TGTGCCAGCACCCGAGGAGTGGGGGGCACTGAAGCTTTCTTT. Full variable domain (outside the CDR3, taken from reference TRBV25-1 and TRBJ1-1): EADIYQTPRYLVIGTGKKITLECSQTMGHDKMYWYQQDPGMELHLIHYSYGVNSTEKGDLSSESTVSRIRTEHFPLTLESARPSHTSQYLCASTRGVGGTEAFFGQGTRLTVV.

This clone was counted ten times or more. The rearrangement joins TRBV7-2 to TRBJ2-1; 8 nucleotides line up with TRBD1. CDR1 and CDR2 from the germline V gene are SGHTA and FQGNSA. V was pared by 5 bases and J by 7 bases, with 7 bases of the junction left unmatched. The CDR3 spans 14 residues. CDR3 bases: TGTGCCAGCAGCCCGGACAGGGTATTGAATGAGCAGTTCTTC. Translated: CASSPDRVLNEQFF.

V is TRBV7-6 and J is TRBJ1-3; unclear D gene. CDR1 is SGHVS and CDR2 is FNYEAQ in the germline V gene. The CDR3 extends over 14 amino acids. V was shortened by 5 bases and J by 0 bases, with 8 bases between the two germline ends. CDR3 sequence reads: CASSGQSSGNTIYF. In DNA form, the CDR3 reads TGTGCCAGCAGCGGGCAGAGCTCTGGAAACACCATATATTTT.

The rearrangement joins TRBV2 to TRBJ2-1; 12 bases align to TRBD2. Germline CDR1 is SNHLY and CDR2 is FYNNEI. The trim removed 5 bases at V and 4 bases at J, leaving 6 bases unmatched. This CDR3 has 16 residues. The CDR3 is CASSLLAGGYYNEQFF. The CDR3 DNA reads as TGTGCCAGCAGTTTACTAGCGGGAGGTTATTACAATGAGCAGTTCTTC.

The chain recombines TRBV29-1 with TRBJ2-1; TRBD2 agrees at 11 bases. CDR3 length: 14 residues. Germline trimming cut 3 bases from V and 3 bases from J; bases unmatched to any gene: 1. CDR1 SQVTM and CDR2 ANQGSEA come from the germline V gene. The DNA of the CDR3 is TGCAGCGTTGAGGGACTAGCGGACTACAATGAGCAGTTCTTC. Its translation: CSVEGLADYNEQFF.

The CDR3 loop is CAWSILGQGAGGYTF. Here the CDR3 DNA reads TGTGCCTGGAGTATCCTCGGACAGGGGGCGGGAGGCTACACCTTC. V is TRBV30 and J is TRBJ1-2; 11 nucleotides align to TRBD1. The length of the CDR3 is 15 residues. Unmatched junction bases numbered 10, after V lost 2 bases and J lost 8 bases. Germline loops: CDR1 GTSNPN, CDR2 SVGIG (reference sequence).

This chain connects TRBV4-1 to TRBJ1-4; tentative D call: TRBD1 (5 bases). Trimming removed 0 bases from V and 3 bases from J, with 20 bases in between. Germline values: CDR1 MGHRA, CDR2 YSYEKL. This CDR3 is 19 amino acids long. The CDR3 reads CASSQDQFRVWEANEKLFF. The CDR3 DNA reads as TGCGCCAGCAGCCAAGATCAGTTCAGGGTTTGGGAGGCTAATGAAAAACTGTTTTTT.

This clone was seen a single time. This chain joins TRBV5-4 and TRBJ2-2; TRBD2 matches 11 bases. The CDR3 contains 16 residues. V gave up 3 bases and J gave up 1 base; unmatched junction bases: 2. Germline V lookup: CDR1 SGHNT, CDR2 YYREEE (reference sequence). The chain's CDR3 is CASSSLAGGNTGELFF. The CDR3 region has the DNA TGTGCCAGCAGCTCCCTAGCGGGAGGGAACACCGGGGAGCTGTTTTTT.

This sequence joins TRBV11-2 and TRBJ1-1; D possibly corresponds to TRBD1 (5 bases). V gave up 1 base and J gave up 1 base, with 16 bases separating them. Per the germline V gene, CDR1 is SGHAT and CDR2 is FQNNGV. The CDR3 has 17 residues. This CDR3 reads CASSLVYGQGGNTEAFF. The CDR3, as DNA: TGTGCCAGCAGCTTAGTCTATGGGCAGGGAGGGAACACTGAAGCTTTCTTT.

The gene calls are TRBV6-4 and TRBJ2-3; D perhaps matches TRBD1 (5 bases). The germline V and J ends were trimmed by 2 bases and 0 bases, with 9 bases remaining between them. The CDR3 totals 15 residues. Germline-derived CDR1 and CDR2 are MRHNA and SNTAGT. DNA of the CDR3: TGTGCCAGCAGTGACACCCAGGGTAGCACAGATACGCAGTATTTT. This codes for CASSDTQGSTDTQYF.